This TCR beta chain was sequenced during a study of shared clonotypes between healthy human individuals. Nashville, Tennessee was home to all donors, each a Caucasian adult. Division of CD4+ cells produced a CD45RA+ naive subset and a CD45RA-negative memory subset. Generated by immunoSEQ multiplex PCR, the TCRdb table keeps only in-frame clones and is missing some. Seen here are approximately 1.4 million clones, 95% to 99% observed once, and the top ten hold roughly 0.45%. This CDR3 contains 17 residues. Germline lookup yields CDR1 GTSNPN and CDR2 SVGIG (reference sequence). Trimming shortened V by 4 bases and J by 0 bases, and 16 bases separated the two germline ends. As to this clone: Its antigen is as yet unknown.

Points from the study as a whole: Generation probabilities were higher for clonotypes shared across all four sorted-subset donors than for unshared ones. Generally, naive subsets came out with larger estimated richness than memory subsets.

The chain couples TRBV30 to TRBJ1-6; maybe TRBD1 (5 bases). Input material: naive CD4+ T cells sorted from blood. This sample's subset: CD45RA+ positively selected. The TCR sequence derives from a man aged 25 to 40 in good health. The CDR3 DNA is TGTGCCTGGAAACCAACAGGAGATAGCTCCTATAATTCACCCCTCCACTTT. Translated, it gives CAWKPTGDSSYNSPLHF.